Given below is one TCR beta chain in context. The antigen is undetermined. This sample stems from a study of T cell repertoires in cytomegalovirus infection. Study observations and caveats: HLA-C-restricted CMV-specific TCR beta clonotypes prevailed in the ex vivo response. Summed frequency of public TCR beta families distinguished CMV carriers with the relevant HLA.

Trimming removed 5 bases at V and 0 bases at J, with 10 bases between. The CDR3 is 14 amino acids. Germline loops: CDR1 MDHEN, CDR2 SYDVKM. TCRdb fed the reads into MiXCR, producing one record per CDR3 protein. The sample has around 770,000 distinct CDR3 sequences, 25% to 30% seen once; the top ten hold 13%. The chain is built from TRBV28 and TRBJ1-2; D is unclear. This sequence originates from a human donor in good health (CMV status not recorded). Some clones in this sample may be carry-over from other donors' samples. The source material was cultured CD8+ T cells from PBMCs, sampled from culture after CMV antigen stimulation. The CDR3 protein is CASSPLPANYGYTF. The CDR3 DNA sequence: TGTGCCAGCAGTCCCCTTCCGGCTAACTATGGCTACACCTTC.